These T cell receptor beta chains were read from a single sample in a study of blood T cell repertoires in COVID-19. Here immunoSEQ multiplex PCR was the method, and the copy in TCRdb shows in-frame clones only, minus some. The sample gives 100,000 or so clones, about 86% of which show up once; around 5% is in the top ten. Material: peripheral blood. The receptor source for this set is a human donor in a cohort sampled during active COVID-19. Both conserved end residues are part of each CDR3. Each record gives: V gene, J gene, D gene, clone size, CDR3 protein, CDR3 DNA. A D gene is named only where the DNA matches it firmly. The size field is filled for only some rows; it gives once, few, many or a size class.

TRBV9,TRBJ1-5,NA,few,CASSVGDTSNQPQHF,TGTGCCAGCAGCGTAGGGGACACTAGCAATCAGCCCCAGCATTTT
TRBV12-5,TRBJ2-1,TRBD2,NA,CASGLIPDGMTSGRSENEQFF,TGTGCTAGTGGTTTGATCCCTGATGGGATGACTAGCGGGAGAAGTGAAAATGAGCAGTTCTTC
TRBV11-2,TRBJ1-4,NA,NA,CASSPRLRGKNEKLFF,TGTGCCAGCAGCCCCCGTTTGCGGGGGAAAAATGAAAAACTGTTTTTT
TRBV19,TRBJ2-1,TRBD2,few,CASGLKLAGVNNEQFF,TGTGCCAGTGGGCTCAAACTAGCGGGAGTGAACAATGAGCAGTTCTTC
TRBV2,TRBJ2-3,NA,NA,CASSGESTDTQYF,TGTGCCAGCAGTGGAGAAAGCACAGATACGCAGTATTTT
TRBV7-8,TRBJ1-6,NA,NA,CASRKTRGENSPLHF,TGTGCCAGCAGAAAAACCAGGGGAGAGAATTCACCCCTCCACTTT
TRBV28,TRBJ1-4,NA,NA,CASSWGTDRGEKLFF,TGTGCCAGCAGCTGGGGTACGGACAGAGGCGAAAAACTGTTTTTT
TRBV5-8,TRBJ1-1,NA,few,CASSLGGLRTEAFF,TGTGCCAGCAGCTTGGGCGGGTTGAGGACTGAAGCTTTCTTT
TRBV19,TRBJ2-6,TRBD1,NA,CASSNFPGQTTGANVLTF,TGTGCCAGTAGCAACTTTCCGGGACAGACTACTGGGGCCAACGTCCTGACTTTC
TRBV9,TRBJ2-3,TRBD2,NA,CASSVGGGRMRNTQYF,TGTGCCAGCAGCGTAGGTGGCGGGAGAATGCGAAATACGCAGTATTTT
TRBV10-2,TRBJ1-4,NA,NA,CASSAGRTTNEKLFF,TGCGCCAGCAGTGCCGGGAGGACAACTAATGAAAAACTGTTTTTT
TRBV6-6,TRBJ2-5,TRBD2,NA,CASSYRTSGRGETQYF,TGTGCCAGCAGTTACAGGACTAGCGGGAGGGGGGAGACCCAGTACTTC
TRBV30,TRBJ1-1,TRBD1,NA,CAGDRVTEAFF,TGTGCCGGCGACAGGGTTACTGAAGCTTTCTTT
TRBV29-1,TRBJ2-5,TRBD1,NA,CSAATGGIGKTQYF,TGCAGCGCGGCAACAGGGGGCATCGGAAAGACCCAGTACTTC
TRBV10-1,TRBJ2-2,TRBD2,NA,CASSEGLAGVRNTGELFF,TGCGCCAGCAGTGAGGGACTAGCGGGAGTACGAAACACCGGGGAGCTGTTTTTT
TRBV6-2/TRBV6-3,TRBJ2-7,NA,NA,CASSLDPLGSEQYF,TGTGCCAGCAGTCTCGACCCCCTCGGGAGCGAGCAGTACTTC
TRBV19,TRBJ1-3,NA,NA,CASSIREQSGNTIYF,TGTGCCAGTAGTATAAGAGAGCAATCTGGAAACACCATATATTTT
TRBV7-3,TRBJ2-3,TRBD2,NA,CASSLLAGPDTQYF,TGTGCCAGCAGCTTACTAGCGGGACCAGATACGCAGTATTTT
TRBV29-1,TRBJ2-7,TRBD2,NA,CSVVKISGTGEQYF,TGCAGCGTCGTTAAGATTAGCGGGACGGGGGAGCAGTACTTC
TRBV11-3,TRBJ1-1,NA,once,CASSSEPTGKAFF,TGTGCCAGCAGCTCAGAGCCTACAGGGAAAGCTTTCTTT
TRBV7-9,TRBJ2-2,TRBD2,medium-sized,CASSLAPGLAGSRGGELFF,TGTGCCAGCAGCTTAGCGCCGGGACTAGCGGGATCCCGAGGCGGGGAGCTGTTTTTT
TRBV7-9,TRBJ2-3,NA,NA,CASSFVRLGGNSTDTQYF,TGTGCCAGCAGCTTCGTCAGACTTGGCGGGAATAGCACAGATACGCAGTATTTT
TRBV30,TRBJ2-1,TRBD1,NA,CAWVPGQGALVEQFF,TGTGCCTGGGTTCCTGGACAGGGGGCTTTGGTTGAGCAGTTCTTC
TRBV24-1,TRBJ2-3,NA,NA,CATRATGADTQYF,TGTGCCACCAGAGCCACGGGGGCAGATACGCAGTATTTT
TRBV4-1,TRBJ1-2,TRBD1,few,CASSFSGQNYGYTF,TGCGCCAGCAGCTTCTCGGGACAGAACTATGGCTACACCTTC